These T cell receptor beta chains were read from a single sample in a study of T cell repertoires in cytomegalovirus infection. These TCRs' antigens remain unknown. TCRdb independently ran MiXCR on the reads; one entry per CDR3 protein. The table lists roughly 500,000 distinct CDR3 sequences, about 42% of them singletons. The sample in question was cultured PBMCs, obtained from culture after CMV antigen stimulation. These receptors all stem from a human donor in good health (CMV status not recorded). Some clones in this sample may be carry-over from other donors' samples. Each CDR3 is given with its conserved first and last residue. The D gene is left open where the match is weak. Only some rows state a clone size, as once, few, many or a class for expanded clones.

v_call: TRBV11-2; clone_size: few; d_call: -; j_call: TRBJ2-5; cdr3_nt: TGTGCCAGCAGCTCGCAGGGGTACCTCCAAGAGACCCAGTACTTC; cdr3_aa: CASSSQGYLQETQYF
v_call: TRBV15; clone_size: -; d_call: -; j_call: TRBJ2-3; cdr3_nt: TGTGCCACCAGTAACGGGGGCACAGATACGCAGTATTTT; cdr3_aa: CATSNGGTDTQYF
v_call: TRBV5-4; clone_size: -; d_call: -; j_call: TRBJ1-5; cdr3_nt: TGTGCCAGCAGCTTCTACCCGGGGGAAGGTCAGCCCCAGCATTTT; cdr3_aa: CASSFYPGEGQPQHF
v_call: TRBV5-6; clone_size: -; d_call: -; j_call: TRBJ2-1; cdr3_nt: TGTGCCAGCAGCCCGACAGGGACCGCGGGGAATGAGCAGTTCTTC; cdr3_aa: CASSPTGTAGNEQFF
v_call: TRBV2; clone_size: -; d_call: -; j_call: TRBJ1-1; cdr3_nt: TGTGCCAGCCGTAGGGGGAACACTGAAGCTTTCTTT; cdr3_aa: CASRRGNTEAFF
v_call: TRBV28; clone_size: -; d_call: -; j_call: TRBJ1-1; cdr3_nt: TGTGCCAGCAGTTTTCTATACATCGCTGAAGCTTTCTTT; cdr3_aa: CASSFLYIAEAFF
v_call: TRBV15; clone_size: few; d_call: TRBD1; j_call: TRBJ2-1; cdr3_nt: TGTGCCACCAGCGGAAACCTTTACAGGGGTGGAAATGAGCAGTTCTTC; cdr3_aa: CATSGNLYRGGNEQFF
v_call: TRBV6-5; clone_size: few; d_call: TRBD1; j_call: TRBJ1-3; cdr3_nt: TGTGCCAGCAGATCCCGGAGGAGGGACAGGGGCATAGCTGGAAACACCATATATTTT; cdr3_aa: CASRSRRRDRGIAGNTIYF
v_call: TRBV7-2; clone_size: many; d_call: -; j_call: TRBJ1-3; cdr3_nt: TGTGCCAGCAGCCCCCAAGGCGGGGGAGCTGCTGGAAACACCATATATTTT; cdr3_aa: CASSPQGGGAAGNTIYF
v_call: TRBV4-1; clone_size: few; d_call: -; j_call: TRBJ1-6; cdr3_nt: -; cdr3_aa: CASSQVSVPGSSYNSPLHF
v_call: TRBV14; clone_size: -; d_call: -; j_call: TRBJ1-4; cdr3_nt: TGTGCCAGCAGCCTCTGGGGGAAGGGCAAACTGTTTTTT; cdr3_aa: CASSLWGKGKLFF
v_call: TRBV20-1; clone_size: -; d_call: TRBD2; j_call: TRBJ2-7; cdr3_nt: TGCAGTGCTCGAGCGGGACCTCGCTCCTACGAGCAGTACTTC; cdr3_aa: CSARAGPRSYEQYF
v_call: TRBV6-1; clone_size: -; d_call: -; j_call: TRBJ1-1; cdr3_nt: TGTGCCAGTCGAAGCGACTCGAACACTGAAGCTTTCTTT; cdr3_aa: CASRSDSNTEAFF
v_call: TRBV20-1; clone_size: once; d_call: TRBD2; j_call: TRBJ2-1; cdr3_nt: TGCAGTGCTACTAGCGGGGGGCTCTACAAGAGTGAGCAGTTCTTC; cdr3_aa: CSATSGGLYKSEQFF
v_call: TRBV27; clone_size: -; d_call: TRBD1; j_call: TRBJ2-5; cdr3_nt: TGTGCCAGCAGTCCCCAAGCCGGGACAGTTCAAGAGACCCAGTACTTC; cdr3_aa: CASSPQAGTVQETQYF
v_call: TRBV15; clone_size: once; d_call: TRBD2; j_call: TRBJ2-5; cdr3_nt: TGTGCCACCAGCAGAGGCTTGGGGGGGGTCCAAGAGACCCAGTACTTC; cdr3_aa: CATSRGLGGVQETQYF
v_call: TRBV7-8; clone_size: -; d_call: TRBD2; j_call: TRBJ2-5; cdr3_nt: TGTGCCAGCAGCTCAGGTGGCGGGGGTCGGGAGACCCAGTACTTC; cdr3_aa: CASSSGGGGRETQYF
v_call: TRBV4-3; clone_size: -; d_call: -; j_call: TRBJ2-3; cdr3_nt: TGCGCCAGCAGCCAAGATAGTCAAGCAGATACGCAGTATTTT; cdr3_aa: CASSQDSQADTQYF
v_call: TRBV12-3/TRBV12-4; clone_size: -; d_call: TRBD2; j_call: TRBJ2-3; cdr3_nt: TGTGCCAGCAGCCCAGGAGGCTGGCGGGGGGGCTTGGATACGCAGTATTTT; cdr3_aa: CASSPGGWRGGLDTQYF
v_call: TRBV11-2; clone_size: few; d_call: -; j_call: TRBJ2-2; cdr3_nt: TGTGCCAGCAGACGAGGCCGCGGGGGCCAGAACACCGGGGAGCTGTTTTTT; cdr3_aa: CASRRGRGGQNTGELFF
v_call: TRBV5-1; clone_size: -; d_call: -; j_call: TRBJ2-3; cdr3_nt: TGCGCCAGCAGCTTGGCCGGGCGTGAAGATACGCAGTATTTT; cdr3_aa: CASSLAGREDTQYF
v_call: TRBV27; clone_size: -; d_call: -; j_call: TRBJ2-2; cdr3_nt: TGTGCCAGCAGTTTTTTCAGTTCGAACACCGGGGAGCTGTTTTTT; cdr3_aa: CASSFFSSNTGELFF
v_call: TRBV6-2/TRBV6-3; clone_size: few; d_call: -; j_call: TRBJ2-5; cdr3_nt: TGTGCCAGCAGGTTGGGCGGCTTCTTCCAAGAGACCCAGTACTTC; cdr3_aa: CASRLGGFFQETQYF
v_call: TRBV7-6; clone_size: few; d_call: -; j_call: TRBJ2-5; cdr3_nt: TGTGCCAGCGGCTTGACTAAGGGGGAGACCCAGTACTTC; cdr3_aa: CASGLTKGETQYF
v_call: TRBV29-1; clone_size: -; d_call: TRBD1; j_call: TRBJ2-3; cdr3_nt: TGCAGCGTTGATCCGTTTCGCAGGGGGCTCACAGATACGCAGTATTTT; cdr3_aa: CSVDPFRRGLTDTQYF
v_call: TRBV7-9; clone_size: few; d_call: TRBD2; j_call: TRBJ2-3; cdr3_nt: TGTGCCAGCAGCTGGAGCGGGAGCGCGAATACGCAGTATTTT; cdr3_aa: CASSWSGSANTQYF
v_call: TRBV4-1; clone_size: -; d_call: TRBD1; j_call: TRBJ1-2; cdr3_nt: TGCGCCAGCAGCCAAGCCAGACAGGGAGGCTATGGCTACACCTTC; cdr3_aa: CASSQARQGGYGYTF
v_call: TRBV28; clone_size: -; d_call: -; j_call: TRBJ2-7; cdr3_nt: TGTGCCAGCAGTTTATCTCGGCTGAGTGAGCAGTACTTC; cdr3_aa: CASSLSRLSEQYF
v_call: TRBV6-1; clone_size: few; d_call: TRBD1; j_call: TRBJ2-2; cdr3_nt: TGTGCCAGCACGGACAGGGCTTCGAACACCGGGGAGCTGTTTTTT; cdr3_aa: CASTDRASNTGELFF
v_call: TRBV6-5; clone_size: few; d_call: -; j_call: TRBJ1-1; cdr3_nt: TGTGCCAGCAGTTACTCTGGGACACTTGAAGCTTTCTTT; cdr3_aa: CASSYSGTLEAFF
v_call: TRBV7-2; clone_size: few; d_call: TRBD1; j_call: TRBJ1-2; cdr3_nt: TGTGCCAGCTGGACAGGGGACTATGGCTACACCTTC; cdr3_aa: CASWTGDYGYTF
v_call: TRBV6-6; clone_size: -; d_call: -; j_call: TRBJ1-3; cdr3_nt: TGTGCCAGCAGTGATGAGGGGTTCTCTGGAAACACCATATATTTT; cdr3_aa: CASSDEGFSGNTIYF
v_call: TRBV20-1; clone_size: many; d_call: TRBD1; j_call: TRBJ1-1; cdr3_nt: TGCAGTGCTATACATCTTCAGGACAGGGAAGCTTTCTTT; cdr3_aa: CSAIHLQDREAFF
v_call: TRBV20-1; clone_size: -; d_call: -; j_call: TRBJ2-1; cdr3_nt: TGCAGTGCGTACAGGGCAGGAGCAGGCCATGAGCAGTTCTTC; cdr3_aa: CSAYRAGAGHEQFF
v_call: TRBV7-6; clone_size: -; d_call: -; j_call: TRBJ2-7; cdr3_nt: TGTGCCAGCAGCTTGGCCGCCGTGCAATACGAGCAGTACTTC; cdr3_aa: CASSLAAVQYEQYF
v_call: TRBV12-3/TRBV12-4; clone_size: -; d_call: -; j_call: TRBJ2-2; cdr3_nt: TGTGCCAGCAGTTTTTTCGCAGGGAACACCGGGGAGCTGTTTTTT; cdr3_aa: CASSFFAGNTGELFF
v_call: TRBV20-1; clone_size: -; d_call: -; j_call: TRBJ2-1; cdr3_nt: TGCAGTGCTTCCCCCGGAGGCACCTACAATGAGCAGTTCTTC; cdr3_aa: CSASPGGTYNEQFF
v_call: TRBV27; clone_size: -; d_call: -; j_call: TRBJ1-2; cdr3_nt: TGTGCCAGCAGTAGGGACATAACTAACTATGGCTACACCTTC; cdr3_aa: CASSRDITNYGYTF
v_call: TRBV29-1; clone_size: -; d_call: -; j_call: TRBJ1-1; cdr3_nt: TGCAGCGTTGGTTCGGTGAACACTGAAGCTTTCTTT; cdr3_aa: CSVGSVNTEAFF
v_call: TRBV4-2; clone_size: few; d_call: -; j_call: TRBJ2-3; cdr3_nt: TGTGCCAGCAGCCAGGGACGGGACGGTCGTACGCAGTATTTT; cdr3_aa: CASSQGRDGRTQYF
v_call: TRBV6-2/TRBV6-3; clone_size: -; d_call: -; j_call: TRBJ2-5; cdr3_nt: TGTGCCATTGAGGGACGTCCCTTCCAGGAGACCCAGTACTTC; cdr3_aa: CAIEGRPFQETQYF
v_call: TRBV7-2; clone_size: -; d_call: TRBD2; j_call: TRBJ2-7; cdr3_nt: TGTGCCAGCAGCTTAGTACGGGGGGGGGCCTACGAGCAGTACTTC; cdr3_aa: CASSLVRGGAYEQYF
v_call: TRBV5-5; clone_size: few; d_call: -; j_call: TRBJ1-1; cdr3_nt: TGTGCCAGCAGCTTTGATCCCCTCACTGAAGCTTTCTTT; cdr3_aa: CASSFDPLTEAFF
v_call: TRBV20-1; clone_size: -; d_call: -; j_call: TRBJ2-7; cdr3_nt: TGCAGTGCTAGAGATAAATATGGCAGGGGCATTTCCTACGAGCAGTACTTC; cdr3_aa: CSARDKYGRGISYEQYF
v_call: TRBV6-2/TRBV6-3; clone_size: -; d_call: -; j_call: TRBJ2-7; cdr3_nt: TGTGCCAGCAGTTACTCTGAGATCGCGGGCGGAGAGCAGTACTTC; cdr3_aa: CASSYSEIAGGEQYF